The rows below give T cell receptor beta chains drawn from one sample of a study of spatial heterogeneity in lung cancer. MiXCR, run by TCRdb on the 5' RACE reads, gives a single entry per CDR3 protein. The data hold roughly 60,000 distinct CDR3 sequences, with 8% to 9% observed a single time. This specimen was PBMCs, taken at surgery. Receptors originate from a female donor with early-stage non-small cell lung cancer. The CDR3 runs from the conserved cysteine through the conserved F or W. The order of the fields is clone size, V gene, J gene, D gene, CDR3 length, CDR3 DNA, CDR3 protein. D genes are given only for firm matches. Size values are once, few and many counts, or a class for expanded clones, and some rows have none.

abundance: few; v_gene: TRBV5-1; j_gene: TRBJ2-1; d_gene: -; len: 16; CDR3nt: TGCGCCAGCAGCTTGAACGGGGGCAATGGATTCAATGAGCAGTTCTTC; CDR3aa: CASSLNGGNGFNEQFF
abundance: -; v_gene: TRBV6-6; j_gene: TRBJ2-2; d_gene: -; len: 12; CDR3nt: TGTGCCAGTGGCCGGGACACCGGGGAGCTGTTTTTT; CDR3aa: CASGRDTGELFF
abundance: -; v_gene: TRBV21-1; j_gene: TRBJ2-5; d_gene: -; len: 16; CDR3nt: TGTGCCAGCAGCAAAGAAAAGCAGGAACCTCAAGAGACCCAGTACTTC; CDR3aa: CASSKEKQEPQETQYF
abundance: -; v_gene: TRBV7-9; j_gene: TRBJ1-3; d_gene: TRBD1; len: 16; CDR3nt: TGTGCCAGCAGCATCCGGACAGGTCGGGCAGGAAACACCATATATTTT; CDR3aa: CASSIRTGRAGNTIYF
abundance: few; v_gene: TRBV5-1; j_gene: TRBJ2-1; d_gene: TRBD2; len: 16; CDR3nt: TGCGCCAGCAGTACTCGACTAGCGGGGACTTACAATGAGCAGTTCTTC; CDR3aa: CASSTRLAGTYNEQFF
abundance: -; v_gene: TRBV5-8; j_gene: TRBJ2-7; d_gene: -; len: 15; CDR3nt: TGTGCCAGCAGCAAAGGACAACAGGTGTCCTACGAGCAGTACTTC; CDR3aa: CASSKGQQVSYEQYF
abundance: few; v_gene: TRBV3-1; j_gene: TRBJ2-1; d_gene: TRBD2; len: 14; CDR3nt: TGTGCCAGCAGCCAAGATCCGGGGGGAAATGAGCAGTTCTTC; CDR3aa: CASSQDPGGNEQFF
abundance: many; v_gene: TRBV28; j_gene: TRBJ1-2; d_gene: TRBD1; len: 13; CDR3nt: TGTGCCAGCAGTTTAGGGACAGGGTTAGGCTACACCTTC; CDR3aa: CASSLGTGLGYTF
abundance: few; v_gene: TRBV5-4; j_gene: TRBJ2-1; d_gene: TRBD2; len: 16; CDR3nt: TGTGCCAGCAGCTCGGCCAGCGGGAGGATAAACAATGAGCAGTTCTTC; CDR3aa: CASSSASGRINNEQFF
abundance: medium-sized; v_gene: TRBV29-1; j_gene: TRBJ2-2; d_gene: -; len: 13; CDR3nt: TGCAGCGTGAGACGGGGTGGAACCGGGGAGCTGTTTTTT; CDR3aa: CSVRRGGTGELFF
abundance: many; v_gene: TRBV15; j_gene: TRBJ1-2; d_gene: -; len: 14; CDR3nt: TGTGCCACCAGCAGAGAAAGGGGGATCTATGGCTACACCTTC; CDR3aa: CATSRERGIYGYTF
abundance: many; v_gene: TRBV20-1; j_gene: TRBJ1-1; d_gene: -; len: 13; CDR3nt: TGCACCGCTAAACAGGGATTGAACACTGAAGCTTTCTTT; CDR3aa: CTAKQGLNTEAFF
abundance: many; v_gene: TRBV4-2; j_gene: TRBJ2-1; d_gene: -; len: 14; CDR3nt: TGTGCCAGCAGCCAAGGATCGTCCTACAATGAGCAGTTCTTC; CDR3aa: CASSQGSSYNEQFF
abundance: -; v_gene: TRBV12-3/TRBV12-4; j_gene: TRBJ1-2; d_gene: -; len: 10; CDR3nt: TGTGCCAGGACGGTATATGGCTACACCTTC; CDR3aa: CARTVYGYTF
abundance: many; v_gene: TRBV2; j_gene: TRBJ2-1; d_gene: -; len: 15; CDR3nt: TGTGCCAGCAGTGGAGAGGCAGGTTCAAGGGATGAGCAGTTCTTC; CDR3aa: CASSGEAGSRDEQFF
abundance: many; v_gene: TRBV7-9; j_gene: TRBJ2-3; d_gene: -; len: 12; CDR3nt: TGTGCCAGCAGTTCCCCGGCAGATACGCAGTATTTT; CDR3aa: CASSSPADTQYF
abundance: many; v_gene: TRBV20-1; j_gene: TRBJ2-1; d_gene: -; len: 18; CDR3nt: TGCAGTGCTGATAGGCGGCTAGCCAGGGGAGGATCCTACAATGAGCAGTTCTTC; CDR3aa: CSADRRLARGGSYNEQFF
abundance: many; v_gene: TRBV10-3; j_gene: TRBJ2-5; d_gene: -; len: 14; CDR3nt: TGTGCCATCAGTGTTAACGTAGGACAAGAGACCCAGTACTTC; CDR3aa: CAISVNVGQETQYF
abundance: many; v_gene: TRBV11-3; j_gene: TRBJ2-2; d_gene: -; len: 13; CDR3nt: TGTGCCAGCAGCACCTCGGGGAGCGGGGAGCTGTTTTTT; CDR3aa: CASSTSGSGELFF
abundance: -; v_gene: TRBV4-1; j_gene: TRBJ1-1; d_gene: -; len: 15; CDR3nt: TGCACCAGCAAACCCCAGGGCGGTATGAACACTGAAGCTTTCTTT; CDR3aa: CTSKPQGGMNTEAFF
abundance: many; v_gene: TRBV28; j_gene: TRBJ2-7; d_gene: TRBD1; len: 15; CDR3nt: TGTGCCAGCAGTTCCTCTGGACAGGCCTCCTACGAGCAGTACTTC; CDR3aa: CASSSSGQASYEQYF
abundance: few; v_gene: TRBV20-1; j_gene: TRBJ2-7; d_gene: -; len: 15; CDR3nt: TGCAGTGCTATCTCCGGAGGCGTAAGCAACTACGAGCAGTACTTC; CDR3aa: CSAISGGVSNYEQYF
abundance: -; v_gene: TRBV15; j_gene: TRBJ1-5; d_gene: -; len: 16; CDR3nt: TGTGCCACCAGCAGAGGCCCAGCTTTTAGCAATCAGCCCCAGCATTTT; CDR3aa: CATSRGPAFSNQPQHF
abundance: many; v_gene: TRBV5-1; j_gene: TRBJ1-5; d_gene: -; len: 14; CDR3nt: TGCGCCAGCAGCTACGGGGGTCGAGGGCAGCCCCAGCATTTT; CDR3aa: CASSYGGRGQPQHF
abundance: many; v_gene: TRBV28; j_gene: TRBJ1-5; d_gene: TRBD1; len: 14; CDR3nt: TGTGCCAGCATTAAGACAGGGGAGGTTCAGCCCCAGCATTTT; CDR3aa: CASIKTGEVQPQHF
abundance: few; v_gene: TRBV12-3/TRBV12-4; j_gene: TRBJ2-1; d_gene: TRBD2; len: 18; CDR3nt: TGTGCCAGCACCCGGACCCTGCGGGGGGGCCCCATCTACAATGAGCAGTTCTTC; CDR3aa: CASTRTLRGGPIYNEQFF
abundance: many; v_gene: TRBV29-1; j_gene: TRBJ2-7; d_gene: TRBD2; len: 13; CDR3nt: TGCAGCGTTCGGACTAGCGGAGCCTACGAGCAGTACTTC; CDR3aa: CSVRTSGAYEQYF
abundance: once; v_gene: TRBV12-3/TRBV12-4; j_gene: TRBJ1-6; d_gene: -; len: 15; CDR3nt: TGTGCCAGCAGTCCCTGGTCCGGGGAAAGATCACCCCTCCACTTT; CDR3aa: CASSPWSGERSPLHF
abundance: many; v_gene: TRBV18; j_gene: TRBJ1-3; d_gene: -; len: 17; CDR3nt: TGTGCCAGCTCACCTACCACGTCCCAATCCTCTGGAAACACCATATATTTT; CDR3aa: CASSPTTSQSSGNTIYF
abundance: many; v_gene: TRBV28; j_gene: TRBJ1-6; d_gene: -; len: 16; CDR3nt: TGTGCCAGCAGTTTACAAGGAGGCAGCAACAATTCACCCCTCCACTTT; CDR3aa: CASSLQGGSNNSPLHF
abundance: many; v_gene: TRBV5-1; j_gene: TRBJ2-2; d_gene: -; len: 17; CDR3nt: TGCGCCAGCGACCAGGGGAGAGGCAGGTCGAACACCGGGGAGCTGTTTTTT; CDR3aa: CASDQGRGRSNTGELFF
abundance: few; v_gene: TRBV11-2; j_gene: TRBJ1-1; d_gene: -; len: 13; CDR3nt: TGTGCCAGCAGCTTAGCCCGGGACGCTGAAGCTTTCTTT; CDR3aa: CASSLARDAEAFF
abundance: -; v_gene: TRBV4-1; j_gene: TRBJ2-3; d_gene: TRBD2; len: 20; CDR3nt: TGCGCCAGCAGCCGGAGGGTTAGCGGGAGGGCCACGCAAGCCACAGATACGCAGTATTTT; CDR3aa: CASSRRVSGRATQATDTQYF
abundance: medium-sized; v_gene: TRBV9; j_gene: TRBJ1-4; d_gene: TRBD1; len: 15; CDR3nt: TGTGCCAGCAGCGCCCCGACAGGGGGAAGTGAAAAACTGTTTTTT; CDR3aa: CASSAPTGGSEKLFF
abundance: many; v_gene: TRBV27; j_gene: TRBJ2-3; d_gene: TRBD2; len: 14; CDR3nt: TGTGCCAGCAGAATCTGGAGCGGGGGGGATACGCAGTATTTT; CDR3aa: CASRIWSGGDTQYF
abundance: few; v_gene: TRBV3-1; j_gene: TRBJ2-1; d_gene: TRBD2; len: 17; CDR3nt: TGTGCCAGCAGCCCGACTAGCGGGGGGGCCCAATCCCCTGAGCAGTTCTTC; CDR3aa: CASSPTSGGAQSPEQFF
abundance: few; v_gene: TRBV7-2; j_gene: TRBJ2-3; d_gene: TRBD2; len: 15; CDR3nt: TGTGCCAGCAGCCGAACTAGCGGAGTCACAGATACGCAGTATTTT; CDR3aa: CASSRTSGVTDTQYF
abundance: few; v_gene: TRBV11-3; j_gene: TRBJ2-2; d_gene: -; len: 13; CDR3nt: TGTGCCAGCAGCTGGGAAGGGATCGGGGAGCTGTTTTTT; CDR3aa: CASSWEGIGELFF
abundance: many; v_gene: TRBV29-1; j_gene: TRBJ2-3; d_gene: TRBD1; len: 15; CDR3nt: TGCAGCGTTGAAGGGCCCCGACAGGGAACAGATACGCAGTATTTT; CDR3aa: CSVEGPRQGTDTQYF
abundance: many; v_gene: TRBV5-6; j_gene: TRBJ1-4; d_gene: -; len: 14; CDR3nt: TGTGCCAGCAGCATTACCGGGACAAGTGAAAAACTGTTTTTT; CDR3aa: CASSITGTSEKLFF
abundance: few; v_gene: TRBV20-1; j_gene: TRBJ1-1; d_gene: -; len: 13; CDR3nt: TGCAGTGCTCCAGGTTCGGGGTCCACTGAAGCTTTCTTT; CDR3aa: CSAPGSGSTEAFF
abundance: many; v_gene: TRBV6-2/TRBV6-3; j_gene: TRBJ2-1; d_gene: TRBD2; len: 19; CDR3nt: TGTGCCAGCAGTTACCCCGGGGGAGCGGGAGGGAGCTCCTACAATGAGCAGTTCTTC; CDR3aa: CASSYPGGAGGSSYNEQFF
abundance: -; v_gene: TRBV28; j_gene: TRBJ2-7; d_gene: -; len: 16; CDR3nt: TGTGCCAGCAGTACCCCTTCTGGGCCCAAATCCTACGAGCAGTACTTC; CDR3aa: CASSTPSGPKSYEQYF
abundance: many; v_gene: TRBV5-1; j_gene: TRBJ2-4; d_gene: TRBD1; len: 15; CDR3nt: TGCGCCAGCAGCCCAGGCGGGGGACAGGGGAACATTCAGTACTTC; CDR3aa: CASSPGGGQGNIQYF